This TCR beta chain was sequenced for a study of blood T cell repertoires in COVID-19. Study at large: Material from acute and convalescent COVID-19 was sourced from the United States, Italy and Spain. The analysed material was cDNA or gDNA that came from T cells, B-cell-depleted T cells, or PBMCs.

Study processing details: Amplified reference gene primers provided the basis for estimating nucleated cell counts. Clones were sequenced by immunoSEQ multiplex PCR, and TCRdb holds only the in-frame ones, with some missing. The DNA gave D and trimming, while V, J and clone size come from that table. The data contain 110,000 to 150,000 clones, over 80% of them singletons. The V end was cut by 5 bases, the J end by 2 bases, with 13 bases between. The germline V gene has CDR1 GTSNPN and CDR2 SVGIG (reference sequence). This CDR3 is 13 amino acids long. Sample: peripheral blood. V and J are TRBV30 and TRBJ2-7, with D perhaps matching TRBD1 (6 bases). The clonotype was recovered from a woman over 75 with acute or convalescent COVID-19. The CDR3 DNA sequence: TGTGCCTGGGAACAGGGTAGCCCCTACGAGCAGTACTTC. The encoded protein is CAWEQGSPYEQYF.